These 16 T cell receptor beta chains originate from one sample sequenced in a study of shared clonotypes between healthy human individuals. The repertoire was sequenced with immunoSEQ multiplex PCR; TCRdb's copy has only in-frame clones and lacks some. The table records 2 million to 2.5 million clones, under 95% of them present only once. Sequencing was done on a sample of naive CD4+ T cells from PBMCs. Described subset: CD45RA+ positively selected. These receptors all come from a man younger than 30 in good health. Some clones in this sample may be carry-over from other donors' samples.

The V and J genes are TRBV6-6 and TRBJ2-7; 8 bases line up with TRBD2. This CDR3 has 14 amino acids. V shed 6 bases, J shed 5 bases, and the junction held 9 bases outside the gene matches. Germline V CDR1 and CDR2: MNHNY, SVGAGI (reference sequence). CDR3 sequence (DNA): TGTGCCAGCAGGGCGGGACTAGAACGGCACGAGCAGTACTTC. Its protein is CASRAGLERHEQYF.

The chain employs TRBV10-1 and TRBJ2-3; D possibly uses TRBD1 or TRBD2 (5 bases each). Trimming removed 3 bases at V and 6 bases at J, with 7 bases between. Per germline, CDR1 WNHNN and CDR2 SYGVQD (reference sequence). The CDR3 loop spans 12 amino acids. CDR3 coding DNA: TGCGCCAGCAGTGAATGGGGGGATACGCAGTATTTT. This translates into CASSEWGDTQYF.

The V and J genes are TRBV28 and TRBJ2-7; D perhaps matches TRBD1 (5 bases). CDR1 and CDR2 from the germline V gene are MDHEN and SYDVKM. V lost 5 bases, J lost 2 bases, and 13 bases lay in between. CDR3 length: 14 residues. CDR3 coding DNA: TGTGCCAGCAGTCAGATTGGACAAGCCTACGAGCAGTACTTC. Its protein is CASSQIGQAYEQYF.

The chain couples TRBV11-2 to TRBJ1-5; TRBD1 is a possible D gene (5 bases). Germline CDR1 is SGHAT and CDR2 is FQNNGV. The germline V and J ends were trimmed by 1 base and 6 bases, with 13 bases remaining between them. The CDR3 sequence is 15 residues long. CDR3 protein: CASSLATRRGQPQHF. The CDR3 nucleotides read TGTGCCAGCAGCTTAGCAACCAGGAGGGGTCAGCCCCAGCATTTT.

Concerning this clone itself: Other nucleotide sequences from this sample produce the same CDR3. This chain connects TRBV2 to TRBJ2-7; D gene uncertain. Germline CDR1 SNHLY, CDR2 FYNNEI. CDR3 length: 12 residues. V lost 3 bases and J lost 3, with 6 bases in between. DNA of the CDR3: TGTGCCAGCAGTGACAGAAACTACGAGCAGTACTTC. Protein: CASSDRNYEQYF.

CDR3 coding DNA: TGTGCCAGCAGCTTAGACTCACTCTCGGAGACCCAGTACTTC. It codes for CASSLDSLSETQYF. The chain combines TRBV11-2 with TRBJ2-5; D is uncertain. The ends were cut back, 0 bases at V and 5 bases at J, with 10 bases in the middle. Germline V lookup: CDR1 SGHAT, CDR2 FQNNGV. The CDR3 has 14 amino acids.

The rearrangement uses TRBV7-9 and TRBJ2-7; D call uncertain. Trimming removed 6 bases from V and 2 bases from J, with 11 bases in between. CDR1 is SEHNR and CDR2 is FQNEAQ in the germline V gene (reference sequence). This CDR3 region has 13 residues. In DNA, the CDR3 is TGTGCCAGCAGTCGCCTCCCCCCCTACGAGCAGTACTTC. This translates into CASSRLPPYEQYF.

This chain links TRBV19 with TRBJ2-1; no definite D call. Trimming removed 7 bases from V and 3 bases from J, with 13 bases in between. CDR3 length equals 14 residues. The germline gives CDR1 LNHDA, CDR2 SQIVND (reference sequence). DNA for the CDR3: TGTGCCAGTACCATCCAGGACCGCTACAATGAGCAGTTCTTC. This sequence encodes CASTIQDRYNEQFF. Full variable domain (missing parts from reference TRBV19 and TRBJ2-1): DGGITQSPKYLFRKEGQNVTLSCEQNLNHDAMYWYRQDPGQGLRLIYYSQIVNDFQKGDIAEGYSVSREKKESFPLTVTSAQKNPTAFYLCASTIQDRYNEQFFGPGTRLTVL.

This chain joins TRBV2 and TRBJ2-2; D unclear. The CDR3 sequence is 13 residues long. V was shortened by 6 bases and J by 3 bases, with 8 bases between the two germline ends. Germline V CDR1 and CDR2: SNHLY, FYNNEI. The CDR3 bases are TGTGCCAGCAGGGTCGTGGACACCGGGGAGCTGTTTTTT. Translation: CASRVVDTGELFF. Based on the CDR3 plus reference TRBV2 and TRBJ2-2, the full variable domain is EPEVTQTPSHQVTQMGQEVILRCVPISNHLYFYWYRQILGQKVEFLVSFYNNEISEKSEIFDDQFSVERPDGSNFTLKIRSTKLEDSAMYFCASRVVDTGELFFGEGSRLTVL.

V and J are TRBV28 and TRBJ2-7; 9 bases are shared with TRBD1. CDR1 MDHEN and CDR2 SYDVKM come from the germline V gene. The CDR3 sequence is 15 residues long. V lost 6 bases, J lost 4 bases, and 10 bases stayed unmatched. This chain's CDR3 is CASRTTGQGPYEQYF. Here the CDR3 DNA reads TGTGCCAGCAGGACCACGGGACAGGGCCCGTACGAGCAGTACTTC. The whole variable domain, filled in from reference TRBV28 and TRBJ2-7, reads DVKVTQSSRYLVKRTGEKVFLECVQDMDHENMFWYRQDPGLGLRLIYFSYDVKMKEKGDIPEGYSVSREKKERFSLILESASTNQTSMYLCASRTTGQGPYEQYFGPGTRLTVT.

This sequence joins TRBV19 and TRBJ1-5; D gene uncertain. CDR1 LNHDA and CDR2 SQIVND come from the germline V gene (reference sequence). V shed 7 bases and J shed 1 base, with 14 bases lying between them. The CDR3 totals 15 residues. CDR3 protein: CASKLTNWSNQPQHF. For the CDR3, the DNA is TGTGCCAGTAAATTGACGAATTGGAGCAATCAGCCCCAGCATTTT.

V is TRBV2 and J is TRBJ2-5; D unclear. The germline V gene encodes CDR1 SNHLY and CDR2 FYNNEI. V was pared by 2 bases and J by 5 bases, with 9 bases between. This CDR3 is built from 13 residues. CDR3 nucleotide sequence: TGTGCCAGCAGTGAATATTTGGTTGAGACCCAGTACTTC. Encoded protein: CASSEYLVETQYF.

As concerns this clone: Other DNA sequences within the sample encode an identical CDR3. CDR3 nucleotide sequence: TGTGCCAGCAGTTTACAGGGTGGTGATACGCAGTATTTT. It encodes CASSLQGGDTQYF. The V call is TRBV7-9, the J call TRBJ2-3; a possible D gene is TRBD1 (6 bases). This CDR3 is built from 13 residues. Trimming pared 6 bases from V and 6 bases from J, leaving 13 bases between. The germline CDR1 and CDR2 sequences are SEHNR and FQNEAQ (reference sequence).

The chain links TRBV27 to TRBJ1-1; D gene ambiguous. V shed 3 bases and J shed 4 bases, with 15 bases lying between them. CDR3 length: 15 amino acids. Germline CDR1 is MNHEY and CDR2 is SMNVEV (reference sequence). The CDR3 protein is CASSFIIARGTEAFF. Written as DNA, the CDR3 is TGTGCCAGCAGTTTTATAATAGCACGCGGCACTGAAGCTTTCTTT.

This clone was picked up one time. The rearrangement links TRBV28 to TRBJ1-5, with TRBD1 matching over 7 bases. Germline V gives CDR1 MDHEN, CDR2 SYDVKM. The CDR3 sequence is 17 residues long. V lost 4 bases, J lost 3 bases, and 12 bases stayed unmatched. CDR3 DNA: TGTGCCAGCAGTTCTCGACAGGGACTGGTTATCAATCAGCCCCAGCATTTT. Amino acids: CASSSRQGLVINQPQHF.

The chain employs TRBV28 and TRBJ2-7; 9 bases are shared with TRBD2. This CDR3 is built from 17 residues. The germline gives CDR1 MDHEN, CDR2 SYDVKM. J was trimmed by 2 bases and V by 7 bases; bases with no gene match: 15. CDR3 amino acids: CASNPSLGGREAYEQYF. The CDR3 region has the DNA TGTGCCAGCAACCCGTCTTTAGGCGGGAGGGAAGCCTACGAGCAGTACTTC. The full variable domain, with the rest looked up from reference TRBV28 and TRBJ2-7, is DVKVTQSSRYLVKRTGEKVFLECVQDMDHENMFWYRQDPGLGLRLIYFSYDVKMKEKGDIPEGYSVSREKKERFSLILESASTNQTSMYLCASNPSLGGREAYEQYFGPGTRLTVT.